One and the same sample provided the 20 T cell receptor beta chains below, sequenced in a study of blood T cells in healthy people across ages. Together with a sample-barcoded 5' primer, a J-beta primer mix was included in a second PCR lasting about 7 to 11 cycles. TCRdb re-analysed the 5' RACE reads in MiXCR, keeping a single row per CDR3 protein. The table lists around 970,000 distinct CDR3 sequences, about 51% of them singletons. The specimen sequenced was blood. The origin of the receptors is a woman between 55 and 75 years old in good health.

This rearrangement joins TRBV11-2 to TRBJ2-1; no clear D. Germline CDR1 SGHAT, CDR2 FQNNGV. V shed 5 bases and J shed 7 bases, with 15 bases lying between them. The CDR3 is 14 residues long. The CDR3 region has the DNA TGTGCCAGCAGCGTAACGGCACCCTTGAATGAGCAGTTCTTC. This codes for CASSVTAPLNEQFF.

This clonotype was counted between two and nine times. The chain couples TRBV20-1 to TRBJ2-3; perhaps D is TRBD1 or TRBD2 (6 bases each). The CDR3 is made up of 14 amino acids. Between the trimmed V and J ends, which lost 6 bases and 0 bases, there was a span of 13 bases. CDR1 is DFQATT and CDR2 is SNEGSKA in the germline V gene (reference sequence). The CDR3 loop is CSASQGTSTDTQYF. In nucleotides, the CDR3 is TGCAGTGCATCTCAGGGGACTAGCACAGATACGCAGTATTTT.

J is TRBJ1-5 and V is TRBV4-1, with D unresolved. Germline V gives CDR1 MGHRA, CDR2 YSYEKL. The length of the CDR3 is 14 residues. The V end lost 6 bases, the J end lost 0 bases, and 9 bases lay between the germline ends. DNA for the CDR3: TGCGCCAGCAGACCGACCACTAGCAATCAGCCCCAGCATTTT. As protein: CASRPTTSNQPQHF.

This clonotype was counted once. This chain connects TRBV5-1 to TRBJ2-1; D not certain. The ends were cut back, 0 bases at V and 1 base at J, with 8 bases in the middle. The CDR3 totals 15 residues. The germline V gene encodes CDR1 SGHRS and CDR2 YFSETQ. Here the CDR3 reads CASSLEAASYNEQFF. As DNA, the CDR3 is TGCGCCAGCAGCTTGGAAGCCGCGTCCTACAATGAGCAGTTCTTC.

CDR3 nucleotides: TGTGCCAGCAGCCCCACTAGGGCTGAGCAGTACTTC. Translated: CASSPTRAEQYF. The chain uses TRBV27 and TRBJ2-7; tentative D call: TRBD2 (5 bases). The length of the CDR3 is 12 residues. Germline V lookup: CDR1 MNHEY, CDR2 SMNVEV (reference sequence). Trimming cost V 6 bases and J 7 bases, with 13 bases left between them.

This clonotype was observed a handful of times. The rearrangement uses TRBV20-1 and TRBJ2-7; 7 bases line up with TRBD1. The CDR3 contains 13 residues. Looked up from germline, CDR1 is DFQATT and CDR2 is SNEGSKA (reference sequence). V was clipped by 5 bases and J by 4 bases; unmatched bases: 8. The CDR3 region has the DNA TGCAGTGCTCCGACAGGGTCCCCTTACGAGCAGTACTTC. It encodes CSAPTGSPYEQYF.

The chain recombines TRBV7-9 with TRBJ2-2, with D possibly being TRBD2 (6 bases). The CDR3 is 14 amino acids. Trimming shortened V by 5 bases and J by 5 bases, and 12 bases separated the two germline ends. Germline CDR1 is SEHNR and CDR2 is FQNEAQ (reference sequence). CDR3 bases: TGTGCCAGCAGCCCGGGAGTGGGAACCGGGGAGCTGTTTTTT. This gives the protein CASSPGVGTGELFF.

This clonotype came up a few times. The chain carries TRBV2 and TRBJ1-2, with D uncertain. V was shortened by 5 bases and J by 1 base, with 11 bases between the two germline ends. CDR1 and CDR2 (germline): SNHLY, FYNNEI. The CDR3 has 14 residues. CDR3 region: CASSLPSFNYGYTF. The CDR3 nucleotides read TGTGCCAGCAGTCTCCCGTCATTTAACTATGGCTACACCTTC.

Ten or more counts support this clonotype. The V gene is TRBV4-2, the J gene TRBJ2-7; 7 bases are shared with TRBD1. The CDR3 spans 13 residues. Germline lookup yields CDR1 LGHNA and CDR2 YNFKEQ. Trimming took 4 bases from V and 4 from J; bases not matched to a gene: 4. CDR3 sequence reads: CASSRDRPYEQYF. CDR3 in DNA: TGTGCCAGCAGCCGGGACAGACCATACGAGCAGTACTTC.

The chain uses TRBV2 and TRBJ2-1; 8 nucleotides align to TRBD2. Germline V gene lookup returns CDR1 SNHLY and CDR2 FYNNEI. V was clipped by 4 bases and J by 6 bases; unmatched bases: 5. The CDR3 runs 14 residues. CDR3 nucleotide sequence: TGTGCCAGCAGTGCGACTAGCGTGAGCAATGAGCAGTTCTTC. Translation: CASSATSVSNEQFF.

This clonotype was found a few times. This sequence joins TRBV12-3 or TRBV12-4 and TRBJ2-1; 8 bases fit TRBD2. The CDR3 is 16 amino acids. The V gene end was trimmed by 2 bases and the J gene end by 8 bases; junction bases not matched to a gene: 11. The CDR3 protein is CASSLSSSGRNYEQFF. The CDR3 nucleotides are TGTGCCAGCAGTTTATCCTCCAGCGGGAGAAATTATGAGCAGTTCTTC.

With regard to this clonotype: A single base separates this from a much larger clone, so it may be a read error. The chain links TRBV29-1 to TRBJ2-4; D unresolved. The better agreement between TRBJ2-5 and the DNA end casts doubt on the J call. This CDR3 is 12 amino acids long. Per germline, CDR1 SQVTM and CDR2 ANQGSEA. For the CDR3, the DNA is TGCAGCGTTCGAACAGACGAAGAGACCCAGTACTTC. Encoded protein: CSVRTDEETQYF.

There are a few counts of this clonotype. The chain has TRBV7-2 and TRBJ2-7, with D perhaps matching TRBD2 (7 bases). The CDR3 is 16 residues long. The V and J ends lost 6 bases and 3 bases respectively, with 21 bases between them. The germline CDR1 and CDR2 sequences are SGHTA and FQGNSA. The CDR3 reads CASRPGPGGQNYEQYF. In DNA form, the CDR3 reads TGTGCCAGCAGACCCGGTCCGGGGGGCCAAAACTACGAGCAGTACTTC. Full variable domain (remainder filled in from reference TRBV7-2 and TRBJ2-7): GAGVSQSPSNKVTEKGKDVELRCDPISGHTALYWYRQSLGQGLEFLIYFQGNSAPDKSGLPSDRFSAERTGGSVSTLTIQRTQQEDSAVYLCASRPGPGGQNYEQYFGPGTRLTVT.

This clonotype has more than one count but fewer than ten. The V gene is TRBV20-1, the J gene TRBJ1-5; D unresolved. V was trimmed by 0 bases and J by 6 bases, leaving 9 bases between them. This CDR3 has 13 amino acids. Germline assignment: CDR1 DFQATT and CDR2 SNEGSKA (reference sequence). The CDR3 region has the DNA TGCAGTGCTAGAGACCGACAAGGTCAGCCCCAGCATTTT. It encodes CSARDRQGQPQHF.

This clonotype was seen only a few times. The CDR3 spells CASSFGRDNEQFF. The CDR3 coding sequence is TGTGCCAGCAGTTTTGGGCGGGACAATGAGCAGTTCTTC. J is TRBJ2-1 and V is TRBV27, with D perhaps matching TRBD2 (5 bases). The ends were cut back, 3 bases at V and 5 bases at J, with 8 bases in the middle. This CDR3 is built from 13 residues. The germline CDR1 and CDR2 sequences are MNHEY and SMNVEV (reference sequence).

The J gene is TRBJ2-5, the V gene TRBV11-3, with D uncertain. V lost 3 bases and J 5 bases, leaving 16 bases between the germline ends. The germline gives CDR1 SGHNT, CDR2 YENEEA. There are 15 residues in the CDR3. CDR3 nucleotides: TGTGCCAGCAGCTTCCCCCCGGAGTCGCGGGAGACCCAGTACTTC. Protein product: CASSFPPESRETQYF.

V gene TRBV18 combines with J gene TRBJ2-3, with 8 bases fitting TRBD1. This CDR3 is built from 16 residues. The V gene end was trimmed by 8 bases and the J gene end by 1 base; junction bases not matched to a gene: 11. The germline CDR1 and CDR2 sequences are KGHSH and LQKENI. In DNA form, the CDR3 reads TGTGCCAGCACACTATCCGGGACAGGAGGCACAGATACGCAGTATTTT. Its translation: CASTLSGTGGTDTQYF.

The genes are TRBV11-2 and TRBJ2-4, with 8 bases aligning to TRBD2. The DNA end lines up better with TRBJ2-7; the J call may be wrong. Germline V gene lookup returns CDR1 SGHAT and CDR2 FQNNGV. This CDR3 contains 14 residues. Here the CDR3 DNA reads TGTGCCAGCAGCTTATGGCGGGAGGTCTACGAGCAGTACTTC. Its protein is CASSLWREVYEQYF.

This clonotype has a single count. The J gene is TRBJ1-1, the V gene TRBV7-9; D call uncertain. Germline V gene sequence: CDR1 SEHNR, CDR2 FQNEAQ (reference sequence). This CDR3 region has 14 residues. The V gene lost 6 bases and the J gene lost 4 bases, with 15 bases spanning the gap. CDR3 DNA sequence: TGTGCCAGCAGACTTTGGGAGGGAGGCACTGAAGCTTTCTTT. Its translation is CASRLWEGGTEAFF.

V gene TRBV9 combines with J gene TRBJ2-6; a possible D gene is TRBD1 (6 bases). CDR1 is SGDLS and CDR2 is YYNGEE in the germline V gene. The V and J ends lost 4 bases and 0 bases respectively, with 14 bases between them. CDR3 length: 17 residues. CDR3 bases: TGTGCCAGCAGCTCCCGACAGGCCATCTCTGGGGCCAACGTCCTGACTTTC. It specifies CASSSRQAISGANVLTF.